These 23 T cell receptor beta chains were sequenced from one sample in a study of blood T cells in healthy people across ages. Combining a sample-barcoded 5' primer with a J-beta primer mix, a second PCR ran for 7 to 11 cycles. TCRdb passed the 5' RACE reads through MiXCR, listing each CDR3 protein once. The sample lists 540,000 or so distinct CDR3 sequences; around 50% were seen once. The sample taken for sequencing was blood. Receptor source: a man older than 75 in good health.

V gene TRBV27 combines with J gene TRBJ2-3, with TRBD2 matching 8 bases. From germline, CDR1 is MNHEY and CDR2 SMNVEV (reference sequence). This CDR3 has 16 amino acids. Trimming at V came to 3 bases and at J to 2 bases, leaving 7 bases not matched to a gene. This CDR3 is CASSFSGSSLTDTQYF. DNA for the CDR3: TGTGCCAGCAGTTTCAGCGGGAGTAGTCTCACAGATACGCAGTATTTT.

The V call is TRBV7-3, the J call TRBJ2-3; 7 nucleotides agree with TRBD2. Germline lookup yields CDR1 SGHTA and CDR2 FQGTGA. CDR3 length: 14 residues. The V segment lost 5 bases and the J segment 6 bases; nucleotides outside the gene matches: 8. This CDR3 is CASSPSGEGDTQYF. In DNA form, the CDR3 reads TGTGCCAGCAGCCCCTCGGGGGAGGGGGATACGCAGTATTTT.

The V and J genes are TRBV12-3 or TRBV12-4 and TRBJ1-1; D is perhaps TRBD1 (5 bases). The CDR3 loop spans 14 amino acids. V lost 5 bases, J lost 4 bases, and 14 bases lay in between. CDR3 nucleotides: TGTGCCAGCAGTCGCAGGGTTTCGAGCACTGAAGCTTTCTTT. Residues: CASSRRVSSTEAFF.

In its sample, this clonotype was seen a few times. The rearrangement joins TRBV7-9 to TRBJ2-1; 10 nucleotides align to TRBD2. The CDR3 runs 15 residues. The V gene end was trimmed by 5 bases and the J gene end by 4 bases; junction bases not matched to a gene: 5. Germline-derived CDR1 and CDR2 are SEHNR and FQNEAQ (reference sequence). For the CDR3, the DNA is TGTGCCAGCAGCCCATGGACTAGCGGTTACAATGAGCAGTTCTTC. Translating it yields CASSPWTSGYNEQFF.

The V gene is TRBV7-2, the J gene TRBJ2-7; D might be TRBD2 (5 bases). V gave up 4 bases and J gave up 3 bases, with 16 bases separating them. This CDR3 contains 15 residues. Germline-derived CDR1 and CDR2 are SGHTA and FQGNSA. This chain's CDR3 is CASSSQSGPYYEQYF. The CDR3 nucleotides are TGTGCCAGCAGCTCACAGAGCGGCCCTTACTACGAGCAGTACTTC. The whole variable domain, remainder taken from reference TRBV7-2 and TRBJ2-7, is GAGVSQSPSNKVTEKGKDVELRCDPISGHTALYWYRQSLGQGLEFLIYFQGNSAPDKSGLPSDRFSAERTGGSVSTLTIQRTQQEDSAVYLCASSSQSGPYYEQYFGPGTRLTVT.

V and J are TRBV7-2 and TRBJ1-1; D is possibly TRBD1 (5 bases). V was clipped by 1 base and J by 8 bases, with 11 bases between them. In germline, CDR1 is SGHTA, CDR2 FQGNSA. The CDR3 covers 13 residues. CDR3: CASSLVSGQEAFF. The CDR3 DNA sequence: TGTGCCAGCAGCTTAGTTTCGGGGCAGGAAGCTTTCTTT.

V gene TRBV7-2 combines with J gene TRBJ2-1; D possibly corresponds to TRBD2 (6 bases). The ends were cut back, 5 bases at V and 0 bases at J, with 11 bases in the middle. The CDR3 has 15 amino acids. Germline CDR1 is SGHTA and CDR2 is FQGNSA. CDR3 DNA sequence: TGTGCCAGCAGCCGGAACGGGGGCTCCTACAATGAGCAGTTCTTC. Translated: CASSRNGGSYNEQFF.

This clonotype was detected only once. The chain joins TRBV30 to TRBJ1-6; a weak D match, TRBD1 (6 bases). From germline, CDR1 is GTSNPN and CDR2 SVGIG (reference sequence). Trimming shortened V by 7 bases and J by 9 bases, and 19 bases separated the two germline ends. The CDR3 sequence is 14 residues long. CDR3 in DNA: TGTGCCTTAAGACCGGACAGCGAACTTTCACCCCTCCACTTT. Encoded protein: CALRPDSELSPLHF.

As regards this clonotype: A junction boundary mismatches the germline segment, possibly from a read error. This chain joins TRBV12-3 or TRBV12-4 and TRBJ2-7; 12 positions agree with TRBD1. The CDR3 is 18 residues long. The CDR3 sequence is CASSLSGTGGLVTYKQYF. The CDR3 coding sequence is TGTGCCAGCAGTTTAAGCGGGACAGGGGGCCTAGTTACCTACAAGCAGTACTTC.

The chain uses TRBV27 and TRBJ1-1; the D is unclear. V was pared by 7 bases and J by 1 base, with 4 bases between. Looked up from germline, CDR1 is MNHEY and CDR2 is SMNVEV (reference sequence). This CDR3 comprises 11 residues. The CDR3 sequence: CASIGNTEAFF. The DNA for the CDR3 is TGTGCCAGCATAGGGAACACTGAAGCTTTCTTT.

This clonotype was seen a handful of times. The genes are TRBV7-2 and TRBJ2-5; 10 bases match TRBD1. Germline CDR1 and CDR2: SGHTA and FQGNSA. The CDR3 runs 16 residues. V gave up 3 bases and J gave up 11 bases; unmatched junction bases: 15. The CDR3 region is CASSLTPGQGTKEQYF. CDR3 nucleotide sequence: TGTGCCAGCAGCTTGACCCCGGGACAGGGGACGAAAGAGCAGTACTTC.

The chain links TRBV9 to TRBJ2-1; 7 bases agree with TRBD2. Germline values: CDR1 SGDLS, CDR2 YYNGEE. This CDR3 spans 16 amino acids. The ends lost 4 bases at V and 8 bases at J; junction bases unmatched: 15. CDR3 nucleotides: TGTGCCAGCAGCCCGCGGGTCCTAGCGGCCCTGCATGAGCAGTTCTTC. This sequence encodes CASSPRVLAALHEQFF.

This clonotype was counted many times. This chain connects TRBV9 to TRBJ2-5; tentatively, D is TRBD1 (6 bases). This CDR3 is built from 13 residues. Deletions cut 0 bases from V and 4 bases from J, with 7 bases between. Germline CDR1 SGDLS, CDR2 YYNGEE. CDR3: CASSVDRAETQYF. The CDR3 bases are TGTGCCAGCAGCGTAGACAGGGCAGAGACCCAGTACTTC.

This clonotype was detected ten times or more. J is TRBJ1-2 and V is TRBV6-5, with D maybe TRBD1 (6 bases). The CDR3 extends over 19 amino acids. Germline values: CDR1 MNHEY, CDR2 SVGAGI. V gave up 2 bases and J gave up 5 bases, with 27 bases separating them. DNA of the CDR3: TGTGCCAGCAGTTACAGGACAATCGCGGGACACCGGAGGGGTTATGGCTACACCTTC. It translates to CASSYRTIAGHRRGYGYTF.

The rearrangement uses TRBV3-1 and TRBJ2-3; 8 positions match TRBD2. Germline V lookup: CDR1 LGHDT, CDR2 YNNKEL (reference sequence). Trimming removed 4 bases from V and 1 base from J; junction bases left unmatched: 7. This CDR3 is 16 amino acids long. The CDR3 nucleotides are TGTGCCAGCAGCCCCTCCGGGCGGGGGGGCACAGATACGCAGTATTTT. This gives the protein CASSPSGRGGTDTQYF.

CDR3 DNA: TGTGCCATCAGTGGGAGCAGGGACCAAGAGACCCAGTACTTC. Translated: CAISGSRDQETQYF. The chain joins TRBV10-3 to TRBJ2-5; a possible D gene is TRBD1 (5 bases). CDR1 and CDR2 from the germline V gene are ENHRY and SYGVKD. Trimming shortened V by 4 bases and J by 0 bases, and 9 bases separated the two germline ends. This CDR3 has 14 amino acids.

The gene calls are TRBV7-2 and TRBJ2-7, with 7 bases aligning to TRBD1. CDR3 length equals 15 residues. J was trimmed by 0 bases and V by 3 bases; bases with no gene match: 5. Looked up from germline, CDR1 is SGHTA and CDR2 is FQGNSA. The CDR3 region has the DNA TGTGCCAGCAGCTTGCGGACAGGACCCTCCTACGAGCAGTACTTC. It yields the protein CASSLRTGPSYEQYF. The variable domain in full, completed from reference TRBV7-2 and TRBJ2-7, reads GAGVSQSPSNKVTEKGKDVELRCDPISGHTALYWYRQSLGQGLEFLIYFQGNSAPDKSGLPSDRFSAERTGGSVSTLTIQRTQQEDSAVYLCASSLRTGPSYEQYFGPGTRLTVT.

V is TRBV27 and J is TRBJ2-3, with D possibly TRBD1 on 6 matching bases. Trimming left V 4 bases short and J 2 bases short, with 10 bases between. The germline gives CDR1 MNHEY, CDR2 SMNVEV (reference sequence). The CDR3 runs to 14 residues. CDR3 in DNA: TGTGCCAGCAGTTCCTGGACAGTCACAGATACGCAGTATTTT. Amino acids: CASSSWTVTDTQYF.

The V call is TRBV20-1, the J call TRBJ1-6; D perhaps matches TRBD1 (5 bases). This CDR3 has 14 residues. From germline, CDR1 is DFQATT and CDR2 SNEGSKA (reference sequence). V was shortened by 3 bases and J by 8 bases, with 14 bases between the two germline ends. CDR3 loop: CSARPGRGDSPLHF. CDR3 DNA sequence: TGCAGTGCTAGGCCGGGACGCGGTGATTCACCCCTCCACTTT.

With respect to this clonotype: Compared with germline, one end of the junction differs, possibly owing to a read error. The chain links TRBV6-2 or TRBV6-3 to TRBJ2-3; D is perhaps TRBD1 (5 bases). The CDR3 runs 14 residues. Germline CDR1 MNHEY, CDR2 SVGEGT. The CDR3 sequence is CASSTGTRTDAQYF. CDR3 DNA: TGTGCCAGCAGTACAGGAACCCGCACAGATGCGCAGTATTTT.

This chain connects TRBV10-2 to TRBJ1-5; D is unclear. This CDR3 spans 15 amino acids. The V end lost 7 bases, the J end lost 3 bases, and 16 bases lay between the germline ends. CDR1 is WSHSY, CDR2 SAAADI, per germline. The CDR3: CASTEEKGYNQPQHF. For the CDR3, the DNA is TGCGCCAGCACCGAAGAGAAGGGCTACAATCAGCCCCAGCATTTT.

Of note for this clonotype: Germline and junction disagree at one end, which may indicate a read error. The chain couples TRBV7-2 to TRBJ2-3, with 11 bases that match TRBD2. The CDR3 totals 15 residues. The V gene's germline CDR1 is SGHTA and CDR2 FQGNSA. The CDR3: CASSRLAGRSDTRYF. CDR3 DNA sequence: TGTGCCAGCAGCCGACTAGCGGGGAGGTCAGATACGCGGTATTTT. The full variable domain, rest sourced from reference TRBV7-2 and TRBJ2-3, is GAGVSQSPSNKVTEKGKDVELRCDPISGHTALYWYRQSLGQGLEFLIYFQGNSAPDKSGLPSDRFSAERTGGSVSTLTIQRTQQEDSAVYLCASSRLAGRSDTRYFGPGTRLTVL.

This clonotype was detected only once. The junction departs from the called germline gene at one end, perhaps through a read error. The chain carries TRBV4-3 and TRBJ2-3, with TRBD2 matching 7 bases. CDR3 length equals 15 residues. CDR1 and CDR2 (germline): LGHNA, YSLEER. CDR3 protein: CTSSLAAGGTDTQYF. In DNA form, the CDR3 reads TGCACCAGCAGCCTAGCGGCCGGAGGCACAGATACGCAGTATTTT.